The T cell receptor beta chain described here comes from a study of control samples from healthy donors and cancer patients. Some clones are missing from TCRdb's copy, which holds only in-frame ones; the method was immunoSEQ multiplex PCR. Altogether some 28,000 clones are present, roughly 85% being singletons, with the ten largest covering less than 25%. V shed 0 bases and J 8 bases; nucleotides not matched to a gene: 11. The germline CDR1 and CDR2 sequences are MRHNA and SNTAGT. The CDR3 has 16 amino acids. This chain uses TRBV6-4 with TRBJ1-2; 8 bases line up with TRBD1. The TCR was taken from a man in his sixties with head and neck cancer. Sequencing used PBMCs. In nucleotides, the CDR3 is TGTGCCAGCAGTGACTCGAGTGACAGGGGTTTCGGAGGCTACACCTTC. It specifies CASSDSSDRGFGGYTF.